This T cell receptor (beta chain) stems from a study of cytotoxic CD8 clonotypes in ibrutinib-treated CLL. Study-wide results and limits: Sample timing was unmatched between remission and later-progressing patients; lymph nodes unstudied. Measured clonality at baseline was greater than in age-matched healthy donors and tracked with circulating CD8+ T-cell counts.

Remarks on this clone: The antigen is unknown.

Sequencing was performed with immunoSEQ multiplex PCR; in TCRdb, only in-frame clones are kept and a portion is missing. The table shows more than 150,000 clones, with 72% occurring only once. The CDR3 covers 15 residues. V lost 4 bases to trimming and J lost 9 bases; unmatched junction nucleotides: 12. The germline V gene encodes CDR1 MNHEY and CDR2 SMNVEV (reference sequence). This chain links TRBV27 with TRBJ2-5, with 9 bases identical to TRBD1. The sequencing used PBMCs, collected after 24 months of ibrutinib treatment. The receptor comes from a human donor with chronic lymphocytic leukemia. The CDR3 protein is CASSSWDRDFGSQYF. For the CDR3, the DNA is TGTGCCAGCAGTTCGTGGGACAGGGACTTCGGGTCCCAGTACTTC.